This T cell receptor (beta chain) was retrieved from a study of neurological immune-mediated disorders. V was trimmed by 0 bases and J by 4 bases, leaving 3 bases between them. This CDR3 comprises 11 residues. Germline lookup yields CDR1 DFQATT and CDR2 SNEGSKA (reference sequence). This clonotype came up many times. TCRdb redid the calling of the 5' RACE reads with MiXCR, one entry per CDR3 protein. The sample has 65,000 to 75,000 distinct CDR3 sequences, 5.2% seen once; the top ten hold around 5.3%. The sample comprised PBMCs. The source is a human donor with multiple sclerosis. The donor label of this sample is uncertain. This sequence joins TRBV20-1 and TRBJ1-1; no clear D gene. The CDR3 loop reads CSARESTEAFF. CDR3 nucleotides: TGCAGTGCTAGAGAGAGCACTGAAGCTTTCTTT.